Presented here are 17 T cell receptor beta chains from one specimen sequenced in a study of T cells after yellow fever vaccination (dated by TCRdb to the late 2010s). The library was built by means of 5' RACE. The instrument given in TCRdb is Illumina HiSeq 2500. In-frame beta chains were kept once TCRdb had trimmed the public reads at Q25 with fastp and called clones with MiXCR. Rows merge per CDR3 protein into single entries with the most common DNA and genes. The sample data list 360,000 or so distinct CDR3 sequences, and roughly 11% of these were observed just once. Of the sample, 15% to 20% falls within the top ten clones. The treatment or condition label for this specimen denotes: live attenuated yellow fever vaccine strain. The starting material was PBMCs, obtained on the day of the first yellow fever vaccination. These receptors came from a man between 18 and 35 years old who received the YFV17D yellow fever vaccine.

This clonotype has more than one count but fewer than ten. The chain is built from TRBV4-3 and TRBJ2-7; the D is unclear. The germline V gene encodes CDR1 LGHNA and CDR2 YSLEER. The CDR3 is 13 amino acids. V was cut by 0 bases and J by 6 bases, with 9 bases left in between. This chain's CDR3 is CASSQDLDREQYV. The CDR3 nucleotides read TGCGCCAGCAGCCAAGATCTCGACCGCGAGCAGTACGTC.

This clonotype has at least ten counts. This chain joins TRBV20-1 and TRBJ2-7; TRBD1 might be the D (6 bases). The CDR3 extends over 13 amino acids. Germline CDR1 reads DFQATT; CDR2 reads SNEGSKA (reference sequence). Trimming cost V 5 bases and J 6 bases, with 17 bases left between them. CDR3 sequence reads: CSALLHRVGEQYF. CDR3 DNA: TGCAGTGCTCTATTACACAGGGTCGGCGAGCAGTACTTC.

The V and J genes are TRBV18 and TRBJ2-7; D unresolved. The V gene's germline CDR1 is KGHSH and CDR2 LQKENI. The CDR3 consists of 14 residues. Trimming took 3 bases from V and 4 from J, leaving 13 bases between them. This CDR3 reads CASSPNSQSYEQYF. The CDR3 region has the DNA TGTGCCAGCTCACCCAATTCACAATCATACGAGCAGTACTTC.

CDR3 in DNA: TGTGCCAGCAGTTACGGCGGAGCTGGGACCCAGTACTTC. Translated, it gives CASSYGGAGTQYF. The V call is TRBV6-2 or TRBV6-3, the J call TRBJ2-5; D is uncertain. CDR1 is MNHEY and CDR2 is SVGEGT in the germline V gene. The germline V and J ends were trimmed by 2 bases and 7 bases, with 11 bases remaining between them. There are 13 residues in the CDR3.

This clonotype was detected a few times. The V gene is TRBV5-6, the J gene TRBJ2-1; D call uncertain. The CDR3 sequence is 14 residues long. The germline gives CDR1 SGHDT, CDR2 YYEEEE. The V gene lost 9 bases and the J gene lost 5 bases, with 18 bases spanning the gap. CDR3 in amino acids: CAMSPEVRHNEQFF. CDR3 in DNA: TGTGCCATGAGCCCCGAGGTACGGCACAATGAGCAGTTCTTC.

The chain carries TRBV28 and TRBJ1-2; perhaps TRBD1 as D (6 bases). The CDR3 length is 15 residues. Per the germline V gene, CDR1 is MDHEN and CDR2 is SYDVKM. The germline V and J ends were trimmed by 5 bases and 6 bases, with 19 bases remaining between them. CDR3 DNA: TGTGCCAGCAGTCTTGCAACAGGGCCAATGAATGGCTACACCTTC. Amino acids: CASSLATGPMNGYTF.

The chain links TRBV20-1 to TRBJ2-3, with 8 bases identical to TRBD2. CDR1 DFQATT and CDR2 SNEGSKA come from the germline V gene (reference sequence). CDR3 length: 15 residues. The junction had 6 bases not matched to a gene; V was cut back by 1 base and J by 3 bases. This CDR3 reads CSARAAAGATDTQYF. CDR3 nucleotides: TGCAGTGCTAGAGCGGCAGCGGGGGCTACAGATACGCAGTATTTT.

This clonotype has a handful of counts. This chain connects TRBV18 to TRBJ2-7; no definite D call. Deletions cut 2 bases from V and 5 bases from J, with 16 bases between. Germline CDR1 is KGHSH and CDR2 is LQKENI. The length of the CDR3 is 15 residues. Here the CDR3 DNA reads TGTGCCAGCTCACCAGGCTATGTTGGGTCCCACGAGCAGTACGTC. The encoded protein is CASSPGYVGSHEQYV.

A few counts support this clonotype. The genes are TRBV6-5 and TRBJ2-2; 7 nucleotides align to TRBD1. The CDR3 is made up of 16 amino acids. Germline-derived CDR1 and CDR2 are MNHEY and SVGAGI. The V gene end was trimmed by 2 bases and the J gene end by 2 bases; junction bases not matched to a gene: 5. The chain's CDR3 is CASSYGTEYNTGELFF. The CDR3 region has the DNA TGTGCCAGCAGTTACGGGACAGAGTACAACACCGGGGAGCTGTTTTTT.

The chain uses TRBV10-3 and TRBJ2-5; D may correspond to TRBD1 or TRBD2 (5 bases each). Looked up from germline, CDR1 is ENHRY and CDR2 is SYGVKD. The CDR3 is 14 residues long. Trimming cost V 7 bases and J 5 bases, with 17 bases left between them. The CDR3 coding sequence is TGTGCCATCAAGAGGGACCCACTCCGGGAGACCCAGTACTTC. Residues: CAIKRDPLRETQYF.

The genes are TRBV5-5 and TRBJ1-5, with D uncertain. The CDR3 runs 8 residues. The germline V and J ends were trimmed by 2 bases and 16 bases, with 4 bases remaining between them. Germline V lookup: CDR1 SGHKS, CDR2 YYEKEE (reference sequence). Here the CDR3 DNA reads TGTGCCAGCAGCTTTAAACATTTT. Translation gives CASSFKHF.

This clonotype was observed a handful of times. This chain connects TRBV11-3 to TRBJ1-1; no clear D. CDR3 length: 13 residues. V lost 2 bases, J lost 7 bases, and 11 bases lay in between. CDR1 and CDR2 (germline): SGHNT, YENEEA. The CDR3 DNA sequence: TGTGCCAGCAGCTTATCCCCCGGGTTTGAAGCTTTCTTT. It codes for CASSLSPGFEAFF.

This clonotype was counted only a few times. The chain is built from TRBV7-8 and TRBJ1-1; 8 bases agree with TRBD1. The CDR3 loop spans 16 amino acids. Germline V gene lookup returns CDR1 SGHVS and CDR2 FQNEAQ. Losses at the gene ends were 2 bases for V and 2 bases for J; bases not matched to a gene: 7. The CDR3 loop reads CASSLQWTGPNTEAFF. The CDR3 nucleotides read TGTGCCAGCAGCTTACAGTGGACAGGGCCTAACACTGAAGCTTTCTTT.

The J gene is TRBJ2-2, the V gene TRBV27, with no clear D. The germline CDR1 and CDR2 sequences are MNHEY and SMNVEV (reference sequence). The CDR3 is 13 residues long. V lost 2 bases, J lost 4 bases, and 5 bases lay in between. For the CDR3, the DNA is TGTGCCAGCAGTTTAATGAGCACCGGGGAGCTGTTTTTT. Translating gives CASSLMSTGELFF.

J is TRBJ2-3 and V is TRBV5-1; D may be TRBD2 (6 bases). Trimming took off 4 bases at V and 5 bases at J, with 11 bases between the two ends. Germline V gives CDR1 SGHRS, CDR2 YFSETQ. This CDR3 comprises 13 residues. CDR3 region: CASSQWGEDTQYF. DNA for the CDR3: TGCGCCAGCAGCCAGTGGGGGGAAGATACGCAGTATTTT.

This chain uses TRBV5-4 with TRBJ2-1; D perhaps matches TRBD2 (6 bases). The germline V and J ends were trimmed by 8 bases and 0 bases, with 24 bases remaining between them. The CDR3 totals 18 residues. Germline CDR1 is SGHNT and CDR2 is YYREEE (reference sequence). The DNA for the CDR3 is TGTGCCAGTCAGAAGGTTGGGGGTTTGACTAGCTCCTACAATGAGCAGTTCTTC. As protein: CASQKVGGLTSSYNEQFF. Looking up the rest from reference TRBV5-4 and TRBJ2-1 gives the full variable domain: ETGVTQSPTHLIKTRGQQVTLRCSSQSGHNTVSWYQQALGQGPQFIFQYYREEENGRGNFPPRFSGLQFPNYSSELNVNALELDDSALYLCASQKVGGLTSSYNEQFFGPGTRLTVL.

V and J are TRBV20-1 and TRBJ1-6; 8 nucleotides match TRBD1. V shed 4 bases, J shed 5 bases, and the junction held 4 bases outside the gene matches. The CDR3 length is 14 residues. Looked up from germline, CDR1 is DFQATT and CDR2 is SNEGSKA (reference sequence). The CDR3 coding sequence is TGCAGTGCTAACGTGGGACAGGATAATTCACCCCTCCACTTT. Translation gives CSANVGQDNSPLHF.